This TCR beta chain was identified during a study of shared clonotypes between healthy human individuals. Study observations and caveats: Unshared clonotypes carried lower generation probabilities than those common to all four donors.

In the case of this clone: Its antigen is unidentified.

There were only Caucasian adults among the donors, and all lived in Nashville, Tennessee. Each PCR replicate from the sorted subsets contained about 200 ng DNA, which is about 30,000 T cell genomes. The data were produced by immunoSEQ multiplex PCR, yet TCRdb's version contains in-frame clones alone and is incomplete. The table has about 640,000 clones, roughly 70% seen once. This CDR3 contains 14 residues. Germline V gene lookup returns CDR1 MNHNS and CDR2 SASEGT. Trimming pared 5 bases from V and 1 base from J, leaving 11 bases between. The sequence was collected from a woman in her 30s in good health. Sequencing input: memory CD4+ T cells sorted from blood. As for subset: CD45RA-negative fraction. The chain employs TRBV6-1 and TRBJ1-1; D gene unclear. CDR3 protein: CASSRMDANTEAFF. CDR3 DNA sequence: TGTGCCAGCAGTCGTATGGACGCGAACACTGAAGCTTTCTTT.